The 12 T cell receptor beta chains listed next were all sequenced from one sample in a study of blood T cell repertoires in COVID-19. TCRdb's table, derived via immunoSEQ multiplex PCR, lists solely in-frame clones and lacks some. The table shows more than 100,000 clones, with over 70% occurring only once. The sample comprised peripheral blood. Receptor source: a man aged 50 to 60 with active COVID-19.

The chain is built from TRBV12-3 or TRBV12-4 and TRBJ1-4; TRBD1 matches at 7 bases. With 4 bases clipped from V and 5 bases from J, the junction kept 1 base outside the gene matches. The CDR3 is made up of 13 amino acids. CDR3 residues: CASSSTGNEKLFF. The CDR3 DNA reads as TGTGCCAGCAGTTCGACAGGGAATGAAAAACTGTTTTTT.

This clone was detected once. The rearrangement uses TRBV7-9 and TRBJ1-6; TRBD1 is a possible D gene (5 bases). Deletions cut 7 bases from V and 8 bases from J, with 12 bases between. The length of the CDR3 is 13 residues. The germline gives CDR1 SEHNR, CDR2 FQNEAQ (reference sequence). The CDR3 sequence: CASNFGGDSPLHF. As DNA, the CDR3 is TGTGCCAGCAACTTCGGGGGTGATTCACCCCTCCACTTT.

V usage is TRBV19 and J usage is TRBJ1-5, with no clear D. The germline V and J ends were trimmed by 6 bases and 8 bases, with 11 bases remaining between them. This CDR3 comprises 12 residues. Germline values: CDR1 LNHDA, CDR2 SQIVND (reference sequence). The CDR3 nucleotides are TGTGCCAGTAGGAACTTGATGGAGCCCCAGCATTTT. Its protein product is CASRNLMEPQHF.

This chain links TRBV12-3 or TRBV12-4 with TRBJ2-4, with 7 bases identical to TRBD1. Unmatched junction bases numbered 1, after V lost 4 bases and J lost 4 bases. This CDR3 region has 13 residues. The CDR3 DNA reads as TGTGCCAGCAGTTGGGACAGTAAAAACATTCAGTACTTC. This gives the protein CASSWDSKNIQYF.

This sequence joins TRBV27 and TRBJ2-2; TRBD2 might be the D (7 bases). V lost 2 bases to trimming and J lost 7 bases, with 23 bases between them. CDR3 length: 18 amino acids. Germline values: CDR1 MNHEY, CDR2 SMNVEV (reference sequence). This CDR3 is CASSLTPVGGGWGGELFF. As DNA, the CDR3 is TGTGCCAGCAGTTTAACCCCCGTGGGGGGGGGCTGGGGCGGGGAGCTGTTTTTT.

This chain uses TRBV18 with TRBJ1-2, with TRBD1 as a possible D gene (5 bases). From germline, CDR1 is KGHSH and CDR2 LQKENI. This CDR3 has 14 amino acids. V lost 2 bases and J 8 bases, leaving 15 bases between the germline ends. The CDR3 is CASSPGQGGRGYTF. The CDR3 nucleotides read TGTGCCAGCTCACCAGGGCAGGGAGGTAGAGGCTACACCTTC.

The chain uses TRBV11-2 and TRBJ2-1; 9 bases match TRBD2. The CDR3 is 15 residues long. The trim removed 6 bases at V and 6 bases at J, leaving 9 bases unmatched. Germline V gene lookup returns CDR1 SGHAT and CDR2 FQNNGV. CDR3 residues: CASSSAGGPSNEQFF. The CDR3 coding sequence is TGTGCCAGCAGTTCCGCGGGGGGGCCCAGCAATGAGCAGTTCTTC.

The chain links TRBV5-6 to TRBJ2-6; 9 bases match TRBD1. Germline CDR1 is SGHDT and CDR2 is YYEEEE. This CDR3 is 18 amino acids long. Trimming cost V 4 bases and J 0 bases; bases outside gene matches: 8. The CDR3 is CASSMTDRGHSGANVLTF. CDR3 DNA: TGTGCCAGCAGCATGACGGACAGGGGCCACTCTGGGGCCAACGTCCTGACTTTC.

V gene TRBV4-1 combines with J gene TRBJ1-6; TRBD1 agrees at 7 bases. This CDR3 is built from 18 residues. Unmatched junction bases numbered 15, after V lost 0 bases and J lost 10 bases. CDR1 and CDR2 from the germline V gene are MGHRA and YSYEKL. The CDR3 nucleotides are TGCGCCAGCAGCCAAGAGATTAGACAGGGCCTTGGGGGATCACCCCTCCACTTT. Protein sequence: CASSQEIRQGLGGSPLHF.

This chain connects TRBV19 to TRBJ1-6; no clear D. This CDR3 has 14 amino acids. Per the germline V gene, CDR1 is LNHDA and CDR2 is SQIVND (reference sequence). Trimming removed 3 bases at V and 10 bases at J, with 13 bases between. The CDR3 region has the DNA TGTGCCAGTAGTATCAGGAGGGTTCAATCACCCCTCCACTTT. Translating gives CASSIRRVQSPLHF. The whole variable domain, remainder taken from reference TRBV19 and TRBJ1-6, is DGGITQSPKYLFRKEGQNVTLSCEQNLNHDAMYWYRQDPGQGLRLIYYSQIVNDFQKGDIAEGYSVSREKKESFPLTVTSAQKNPTAFYLCASSIRRVQSPLHFGNGTRLTVT.

The genes are TRBV3-1 (or the pseudogene TRBV3-2) and TRBJ2-5; no clear D gene. Germline CDR1 reads LGHDT; CDR2 reads YNNKEL (reference sequence). V gave up 5 bases and J gave up 5 bases, with 15 bases separating them. The CDR3 covers 14 residues. The CDR3 region is CASSFTPPRETQYF. Here the CDR3 DNA reads TGTGCCAGCAGCTTTACACCCCCCAGGGAGACCCAGTACTTC.

Here the CDR3 reads CASSKPRTGQGAEAFF. The CDR3 bases are TGTGCCAGCAGCAAACCTCGGACAGGCCAGGGGGCTGAAGCTTTCTTT. The V gene is TRBV7-2, the J gene TRBJ1-1, with TRBD1 identical over 7 bases. Losses at the gene ends were 5 bases for V and 6 bases for J; bases not matched to a gene: 15. The CDR3 is 16 amino acids. Germline V gene data show CDR1 as SGHTA and CDR2 as FQGNSA.